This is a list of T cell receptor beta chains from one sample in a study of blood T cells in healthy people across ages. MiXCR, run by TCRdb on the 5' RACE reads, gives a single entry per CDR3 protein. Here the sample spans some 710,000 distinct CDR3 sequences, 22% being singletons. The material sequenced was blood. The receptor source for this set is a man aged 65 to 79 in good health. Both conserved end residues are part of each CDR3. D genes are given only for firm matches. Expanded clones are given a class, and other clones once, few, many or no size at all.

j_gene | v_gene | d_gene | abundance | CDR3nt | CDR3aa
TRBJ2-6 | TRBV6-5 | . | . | TGTGCCAGCAGTTACACCCACTCTGGGGCCAACGTCCTGACTTTC | CASSYTHSGANVLTF
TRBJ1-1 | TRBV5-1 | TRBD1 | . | TGCGCCAGCAGCTCGTATAGGACAGGGAACACTGAAGCTTTCTTT | CASSSYRTGNTEAFF
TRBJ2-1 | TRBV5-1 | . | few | TGCGCCAGCAGAGTCCAGGGGCCCTACAATGAGCAGTTCTTC | CASRVQGPYNEQFF
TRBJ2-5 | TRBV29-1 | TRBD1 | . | TGCAGCGTTGAAGGAAACAGGGGAGAGACCCAGTACTTC | CSVEGNRGETQYF
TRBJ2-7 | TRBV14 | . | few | TGTGCCAGCAGCCAAGATTCATCACCCTCCTACGAGCAGTACTTC | CASSQDSSPSYEQYF
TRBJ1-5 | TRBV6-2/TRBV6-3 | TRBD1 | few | TGTGCCAGCAGCTACCTGACAGGGCGCAATCAGCCCCAGCATTTT | CASSYLTGRNQPQHF
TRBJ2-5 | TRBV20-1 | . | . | TGCAGTGCTAGAGAAGGGTCTCCCTGGGAGACCCAGTACTTC | CSAREGSPWETQYF
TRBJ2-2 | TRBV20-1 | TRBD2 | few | TGCAGAGGACTAGCGGGGGGGCACGGGGAGCTGTTTTTT | CRGLAGGHGELFF
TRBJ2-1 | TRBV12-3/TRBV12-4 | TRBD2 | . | TGTGCCAGCAGTTTTGGTTCCCTAGCGGGGGCCTTAAGCTCCTACAATGAGCAGTTCTTC | CASSFGSLAGALSSYNEQFF
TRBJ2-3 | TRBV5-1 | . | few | TGCGCCAGCAGCGACGGGATCAGGGGACGGGCCATTTCAGATACGCAGTATTTT | CASSDGIRGRAISDTQYF
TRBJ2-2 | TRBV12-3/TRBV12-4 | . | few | TGTGCCAGCAGGGAACAGGGAATCGGGGAGCTGTTTTTT | CASREQGIGELFF
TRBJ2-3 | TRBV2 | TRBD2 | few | TGTGCCAGCAGTTTGGGACTAGAGGGCCCAGATACGCAGTATTTT | CASSLGLEGPDTQYF
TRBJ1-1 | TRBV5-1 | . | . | TGCGCCAGCAGCTGGGAGCAGCAGGGTCAAGGAGCTTTCTTT | CASSWEQQGQGAFF
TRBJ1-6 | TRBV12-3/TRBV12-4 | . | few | TGTGCCAGCAGCAACCAAGACCCAACTTTCTCCTATAATTCACCCCTCCACTTT | CASSNQDPTFSYNSPLHF
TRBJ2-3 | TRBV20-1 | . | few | TGCAGTGCTAGAGATTCGGGTCGTCTGGATACGCAGTATTTT | CSARDSGRLDTQYF
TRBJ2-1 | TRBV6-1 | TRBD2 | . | TGTGCCAGCAGGCGGACTAGCGGGTTTGCCTACAATGAGCAGTTCTTC | CASRRTSGFAYNEQFF
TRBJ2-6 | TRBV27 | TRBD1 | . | TGTGCCAGCAGTTTATCCGCCCTAACCGGGACAGGGGCCCACTCTGGGGCCAACGTCCTGACTTTC | CASSLSALTGTGAHSGANVLTF
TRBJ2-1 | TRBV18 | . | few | TGTGCCAGCTCACCGACACAGGGAAGTGAGCAGTTCTTC | CASSPTQGSEQFF
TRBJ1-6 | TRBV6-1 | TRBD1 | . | TGTGCCAGCAGCGCCGAGGGACAGTCTAATTCACCCCTCCACTTT | CASSAEGQSNSPLHF
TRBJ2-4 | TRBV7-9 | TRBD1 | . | TGTGCCAGCAGCTCCACAGGGGGCGCAAACATTCAGTACTTC | CASSSTGGANIQYF
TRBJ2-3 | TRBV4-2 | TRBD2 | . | TGTGCCAGCAGCCAAGAGAATAGCGGGGGAACAGATACGCAGTATTTT | CASSQENSGGTDTQYF
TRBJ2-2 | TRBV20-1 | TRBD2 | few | TGCAGTGCTAGAGATTCTAGCGGGGCGAACACCGGGGAGCTGTTTTTT | CSARDSSGANTGELFF
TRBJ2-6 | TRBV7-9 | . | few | TGTGCCAGCAGCCCCCCCTGGCCTACTGGGGCCAACGTCCTGACTTTC | CASSPPWPTGANVLTF
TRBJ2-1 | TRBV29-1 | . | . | TGCAGCGGTGGTTTCAACAATGAGCAGTTCTTC | CSGGFNNEQFF
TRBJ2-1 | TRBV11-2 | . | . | TGTGCCAGCAGCTTAGATAAGGGACCCAATGAGCAGTTCTTC | CASSLDKGPNEQFF
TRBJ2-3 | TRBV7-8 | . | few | TGTGCCAGCAGCAGGGGGGTCCGCACAGATACGCAGTATTTT | CASSRGVRTDTQYF
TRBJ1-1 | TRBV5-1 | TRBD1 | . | TGCGCCAGCAGCCCGGGACAGGAACCGAACACTGAAGCTTTCTTT | CASSPGQEPNTEAFF
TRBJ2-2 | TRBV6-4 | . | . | TGTGCCAGCAGTGTCATCGCAGGGAACACCGGGGAGCTGTTTTTT | CASSVIAGNTGELFF
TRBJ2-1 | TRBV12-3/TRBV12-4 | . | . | TGTGCCAGCATCAAAGGATCTAGTGAAAATGAGCAGTTCTTC | CASIKGSSENEQFF
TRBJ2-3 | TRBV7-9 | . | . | TGTGCCAGCAGCGCCAGCAGGGTGGCAGATACGCAGTATTTT | CASSASRVADTQYF
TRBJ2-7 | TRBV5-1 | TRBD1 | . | TGCGCCAGCAGCTCCTTACAGGGACAGGGCGAGCAGTACTTC | CASSSLQGQGEQYF
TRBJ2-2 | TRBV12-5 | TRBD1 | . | TGTGCTAGTGGTTTGTCGACAGGGGGAACCGGGGAGCTGTTTTTT | CASGLSTGGTGELFF
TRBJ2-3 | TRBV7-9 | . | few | TGTGCCAGCAGCTGGGACTCGGAGTTAATTTCTACGCAGTATTTT | CASSWDSELISTQYF
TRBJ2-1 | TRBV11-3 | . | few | TGTGCCAGCAGCTTAGACCCCTCCTACAATGAGCAGTTCTTC | CASSLDPSYNEQFF
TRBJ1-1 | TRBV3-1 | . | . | TGTGCCAGCAGCCAAGAAAGTGGGGCTTTCTTT | CASSQESGAFF
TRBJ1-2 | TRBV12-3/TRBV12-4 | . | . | TGTGCCAGCAGGGAAACAGGGAACTATGCCTACACCTTC | CASRETGNYAYTF